Listed below are T cell receptor beta chains from one sample, sequenced in a study of cytomegalovirus exposure and HLA in healthy donors. TCRdb's copy holds only in-frame clones and misses some; the assay was immunoSEQ multiplex PCR. The sample lists about 140,000 clones, approximately 87% seen once, with 1.5% in the top ten. Sequences were obtained from PBMCs. The receptors were gathered from a man in his forties or fifties in good health and CMV-seronegative. Each CDR3 is given with its conserved first and last residue. D genes are given only for firm matches. Only part of the rows carry a size: once, few, many, or a class if the clone is expanded.

clone_size d_call j_call v_call cdr3_aa cdr3_nt
- - TRBJ2-2 TRBV5-1 CASSLGLGTGELFF TGCGCCAGCAGCTTGGGTCTCGGCACCGGGGAGCTGTTTTTT
- TRBD2 TRBJ2-1 TRBV9 CASSVGTSGGGNEQFF TGTGCCAGCAGCGTAGGGACTAGCGGGGGTGGCAATGAGCAGTTCTTC
- TRBD2 TRBJ2-3 TRBV5-5 CASSLGAGVGDTQYF TGTGCCAGCAGCTTGGGGGCGGGGGTGGGAGATACGCAGTATTTT
- - TRBJ2-4 TRBV9 CASSPLAVAKNIQYF TGTGCCAGCAGCCCCCTCGCAGTAGCCAAAAACATTCAGTACTTC
- TRBD2 TRBJ2-1 TRBV9 CASSARGSGRDGNEQFF TGTGCCAGCAGCGCCCGGGGTAGCGGGAGAGATGGGAATGAGCAGTTCTTC
- - TRBJ2-5 TRBV11-2 CASSLGGLGSGETQYF TGTGCCAGCAGCTTAGGAGGGCTAGGCTCTGGGGAGACCCAGTACTTC
- TRBD1 TRBJ2-1 TRBV7-3 CASSLSGTGGRNEQFF TGTGCCAGCAGCTTAAGTGGGACAGGAGGCCGCAATGAGCAGTTCTTC
- - TRBJ1-6 TRBV27 CASSPGPRFNSPLHF TGTGCCAGCAGTCCAGGGCCGCGTTTTAATTCACCCCTCCACTTT
- TRBD1 TRBJ2-7 TRBV15 CATSREKGGGTYEQYF TGTGCCACCAGCAGAGAGAAAGGGGGCGGAACCTACGAGCAGTACTTC
- - TRBJ2-7 TRBV7-2 CASSLLGGMTYEQYF TGTGCCAGCAGCTTACTTGGGGGGATGACCTACGAGCAGTACTTC
once - TRBJ2-1 TRBV6-5 CASSNRVNEQFF TGTGCCAGCAGTAACAGGGTTAATGAGCAGTTCTTC
few - TRBJ2-1 TRBV7-2 CASSLGGSLNEQFF TGTGCCAGCAGCTTAGGAGGGTCGCTCAATGAGCAGTTCTTC
- - TRBJ1-1 TRBV7-9 CASSPQGGDTEAFF TGTGCCAGCAGTCCGCAGGGTGGGGACACTGAAGCTTTCTTT
- - TRBJ1-2 TRBV28 CASSLPVGGNYGYTF TGTGCCAGCAGTCTACCCGTTGGCGGCAACTATGGCTACACCTTC
- - TRBJ1-1 TRBV23-1 CASSPDTNTEAFF TGCGCCAGCAGCCCGGACACCAACACTGAAGCTTTCTTT
- - TRBJ1-2 TRBV7-9 CASSLAINYGYTF TGTGCCAGCAGCTTAGCCATTAACTATGGCTACACCTTC
- - TRBJ1-2 TRBV29-1 CSVAQGKDYGYTF TGCAGCGTTGCCCAGGGTAAGGACTATGGCTACACCTTC
- - TRBJ2-7 TRBV19 CASSGTPSSYEQYF TGTGCCAGTTCCGGGACACCTAGCTCCTACGAGCAGTACTTC
- - TRBJ1-4 TRBV2 CASSSRVRDEKLFF TGTGCCAGCAGTTCCAGAGTTCGGGATGAAAAACTGTTTTTT
- - TRBJ2-1 TRBV5-1 CASSLGLLLTYNEQFF TGCGCCAGCAGCTTGGGCCTCCTACTAACCTACAATGAGCAGTTCTTC
- - TRBJ2-7 TRBV27 CASSLSPGFTYEQYF TGTGCCAGCAGTTTATCCCCAGGGTTTACTTACGAGCAGTACTTC
- TRBD1 TRBJ2-1 TRBV30 CAWSDRGLPNEQFF TGTGCCTGGAGTGACAGGGGGCTGCCGAATGAGCAGTTCTTC
- - TRBJ1-3 TRBV5-8 CASSFLLSGNTIYF TGTGCCAGCAGCTTTCTCCTTTCTGGAAACACCATATATTTT
- TRBD1 TRBJ2-1 TRBV5-6 CASSLGTGGLDNEQFF TGTGCCAGCAGCTTGGGGACAGGGGGACTGGATAATGAGCAGTTCTTC
- TRBD1 TRBJ1-3 TRBV5-1 CASSYDRALGNTIYF TGCGCCAGCAGCTATGACAGGGCGCTCGGAAACACCATATATTTT
- TRBD2 TRBJ2-5 TRBV15 CATSRDSGGAETQYF TGTGCCACCAGCAGAGATAGCGGGGGGGCCGAGACCCAGTACTTC
- - TRBJ1-4 TRBV30 CALTRGVTNEKLFF TGTGCCTTGACCCGGGGGGTGACTAATGAAAAACTGTTTTTT
- - TRBJ2-3 TRBV11-1 CASSTHRVDTQYF TGTGCCAGCAGCACCCACAGGGTAGATACGCAGTATTTT
- - TRBJ2-5 TRBV30 CAWSGQETQYF TGTGCCTGGAGCGGCCAAGAGACCCAGTACTTC
- - TRBJ2-1 TRBV27 CASSIRQNYNEQFF TGTGCCAGCAGTATCCGACAAAACTACAATGAGCAGTTCTTC
- TRBD1 TRBJ2-7 TRBV7-8 CASSLGQGTGEQYF TGTGCCAGCAGCCTGGGACAGGGGACTGGCGAGCAGTACTTC
- TRBD1 TRBJ2-3 TRBV19 CASTRDRELDTQYF TGTGCCAGTACCCGGGACAGGGAATTAGATACGCAGTATTTT
few TRBD2 TRBJ2-3 TRBV2 CASRGLVGTDTQYF TGTGCCAGCAGGGGACTAGTGGGTACAGATACGCAGTATTTT
- TRBD1 TRBJ2-7 TRBV27 CASSLSFQGVDEQYF TGTGCCAGCAGTTTATCGTTCCAGGGGGTGGACGAGCAGTACTTC
- - TRBJ1-3 TRBV15 CATSRQMTGDSGNTIYF TGTGCCACCAGCAGACAAATGACAGGAGACTCTGGAAACACCATATATTTT
once - TRBJ1-5 TRBV6-6 CASSYEQGWQPQHF TGTGCCAGCAGTTACGAACAGGGCTGGCAGCCCCAGCATTTT
- TRBD1 TRBJ2-1 TRBV27 CASGTGLVNEQFF TGTGCCAGTGGGACAGGGTTGGTCAATGAGCAGTTCTTC
once - TRBJ1-4 TRBV5-1 CASTRDGGAGEKLFF TGCGCCAGCACCCGGGACGGAGGGGCGGGTGAAAAACTGTTTTTT
- - TRBJ1-3 TRBV18 CASSPEGPGNTIYF TGTGCCAGCTCACCGGAGGGGCCCGGAAACACCATATATTTT
- - TRBJ1-5 TRBV7-2 CASSLRGTNQPQHF TGTGCCAGCAGCTTACGGGGGACCAATCAGCCCCAGCATTTT
- - TRBJ2-5 TRBV6-5 CASSSPFREETQYF TGTGCCAGCAGTTCCCCCTTCAGGGAAGAGACCCAGTACTTC
- - TRBJ2-7 TRBV2 CASSGASLLSYEQYF TGTGCCAGCAGTGGAGCTTCTCTACTCTCCTACGAGCAGTACTTC
- TRBD1 TRBJ1-3 TRBV9 CASSVKGQGSGNTIYF TGTGCCAGCAGCGTAAAGGGACAGGGCTCTGGAAACACCATATATTTT
- TRBD1 TRBJ1-6 TRBV4-1 CASSQDRQGVNSPLHF TGCGCCAGCAGCCAAGATAGGCAGGGGGTAAATTCACCCCTCCACTTT